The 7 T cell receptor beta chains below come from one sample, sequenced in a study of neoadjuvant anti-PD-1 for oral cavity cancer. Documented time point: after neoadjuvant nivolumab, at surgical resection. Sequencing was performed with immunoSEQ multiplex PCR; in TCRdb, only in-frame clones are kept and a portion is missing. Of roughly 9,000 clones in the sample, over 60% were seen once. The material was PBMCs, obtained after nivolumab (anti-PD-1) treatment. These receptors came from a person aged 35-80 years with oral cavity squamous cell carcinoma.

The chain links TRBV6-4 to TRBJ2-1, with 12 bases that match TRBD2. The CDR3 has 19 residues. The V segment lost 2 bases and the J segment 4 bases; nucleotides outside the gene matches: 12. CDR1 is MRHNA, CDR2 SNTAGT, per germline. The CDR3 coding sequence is TGTGCCAGCAGTGACCCGGGACTAGCGGGCTTTAAGAAATACAATGAGCAGTTCTTC. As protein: CASSDPGLAGFKKYNEQFF.

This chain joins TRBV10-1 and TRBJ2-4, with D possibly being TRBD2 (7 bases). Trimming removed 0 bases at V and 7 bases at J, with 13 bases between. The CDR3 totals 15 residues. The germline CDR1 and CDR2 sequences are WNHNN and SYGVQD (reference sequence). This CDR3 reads CASSESQGRENIQYF. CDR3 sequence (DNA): TGCGCCAGCAGTGAGTCGCAGGGGCGGGAGAACATTCAGTACTTC.

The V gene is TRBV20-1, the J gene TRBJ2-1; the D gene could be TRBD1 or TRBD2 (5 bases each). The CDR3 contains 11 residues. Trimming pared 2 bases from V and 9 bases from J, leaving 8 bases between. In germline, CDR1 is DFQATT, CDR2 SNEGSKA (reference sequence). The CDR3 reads CSARSGTEQFF. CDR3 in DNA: TGCAGTGCTAGATCTGGGACTGAGCAGTTCTTC.

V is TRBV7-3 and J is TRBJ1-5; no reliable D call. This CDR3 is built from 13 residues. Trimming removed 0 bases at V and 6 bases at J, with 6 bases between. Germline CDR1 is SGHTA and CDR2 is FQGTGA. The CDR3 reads CASSLTFGQPQHF. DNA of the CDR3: TGTGCCAGCAGCTTAACGTTCGGTCAGCCCCAGCATTTT.

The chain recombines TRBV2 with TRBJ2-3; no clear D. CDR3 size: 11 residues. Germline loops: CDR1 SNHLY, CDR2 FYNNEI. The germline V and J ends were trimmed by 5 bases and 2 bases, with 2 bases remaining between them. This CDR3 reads CASSTTDTQYF. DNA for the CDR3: TGTGCCAGCAGTACCACAGATACGCAGTATTTT.

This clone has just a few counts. The CDR3, as DNA: TGTGCCAGTAAGGACGCGGGACTCAGCAGGCAGCAGTACTTC. Translating gives CASKDAGLSRQQYF. This rearrangement joins TRBV19 to TRBJ2-7, with D maybe TRBD2 (6 bases). Germline CDR1 LNHDA, CDR2 SQIVND (reference sequence). V was cut by 7 bases and J by 8 bases, with 21 bases left in between. This CDR3 comprises 14 residues.

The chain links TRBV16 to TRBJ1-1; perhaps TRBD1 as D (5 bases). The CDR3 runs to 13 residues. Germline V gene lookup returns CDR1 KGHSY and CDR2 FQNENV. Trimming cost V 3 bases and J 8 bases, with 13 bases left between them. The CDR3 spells CASSQPSGAEAFF. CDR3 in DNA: TGTGCCAGCAGCCAGCCCTCCGGGGCAGAAGCTTTCTTT.